This T cell receptor beta chain derives from a study of T cell changes during pregnancy in multiple sclerosis. J lost 7 bases, V lost 0 bases, and 8 bases had no gene match. The CDR3 totals 16 residues. The germline CDR1 and CDR2 sequences are SGHDT and YYEEEE. Measured with immunoSEQ multiplex PCR; TCRdb has only the in-frame clones, and not every one. Altogether roughly 30,000 clones are present, just over 85% being singletons, with the ten largest covering 0.7% to 0.75%. Source: CD4+ T cells from peripheral blood mononuclear cells, taken in the first trimester of pregnancy. This TCR was sampled from a female donor in good health, enrolled as a control in a pregnancy study. The genes are TRBV5-6 and TRBJ2-1; 9 bases fit TRBD2. The CDR3 sequence: CASSLVLSGGLNEQFF. For the CDR3, the DNA is TGTGCCAGCAGCTTGGTCCTCAGCGGGGGGTTAAATGAGCAGTTCTTC.